These 18 T cell receptor beta chains share one sample of origin, sequenced in a study of cytomegalovirus exposure and HLA in healthy donors. PCR was performed using 60 Vbeta and 13 Jbeta primers. Here immunoSEQ multiplex PCR was the method, and the copy in TCRdb shows in-frame clones only, minus some. The table shows some 160,000 clones, with around four fifths occurring only once. Material: PBMCs. The receptor source for this set is a boy under 10 years old in good health and CMV-seronegative.

This clone was observed a handful of times. The chain recombines TRBV28 with TRBJ2-1; a possible D gene is TRBD2 (5 bases). Germline V gene data show CDR1 as MDHEN and CDR2 as SYDVKM. The V end lost 9 bases, the J end lost 0 bases, and 9 bases lay between the germline ends. The CDR3 sequence is 13 residues long. The CDR3: CASGLISYNEQFF. Here the CDR3 DNA reads TGTGCCAGTGGACTTATCTCCTACAATGAGCAGTTCTTC.

This clone has only one observation. The chain combines TRBV4-3 with TRBJ2-1, with 8 bases that match TRBD2. V was pared by 5 bases and J by 4 bases, with 10 bases of the junction left unmatched. The CDR3 extends over 16 amino acids. Germline V gene data show CDR1 as LGHNA and CDR2 as YSLEER. CDR3 DNA sequence: TGCGCCAGCAGCGGCCCGGGGGCTAGCGGGTACAATGAGCAGTTCTTC. Amino acids: CASSGPGASGYNEQFF.

The rearrangement links TRBV16 to TRBJ2-7; 7 bases map to TRBD1. The CDR3 is 14 amino acids. The J segment lost 3 bases and the V segment lost 3 bases, leaving 5 bases of the junction unmatched. CDR1 KGHSY and CDR2 FQNENV come from the germline V gene. The CDR3 loop reads CASSHHRGLYEQYF. The CDR3, as DNA: TGTGCCAGCAGCCACCACAGGGGTCTCTACGAGCAGTACTTC.

The chain links TRBV5-1 to TRBJ2-6; possible D gene TRBD2, 5 bases. This CDR3 has 15 amino acids. CDR1 is SGHRS and CDR2 is YFSETQ in the germline V gene. Trimming took 2 bases from V and 0 from J, leaving 6 bases between them. CDR3 DNA sequence: TGCGCCAGCAGCTTAGGAGGCTCTGGGGCCAACGTCCTGACTTTC. Its protein is CASSLGGSGANVLTF.

This clone has just one count. The CDR3 sequence: CAWSRGQVNYGYTF. For the CDR3, the DNA is TGTGCCTGGAGTAGAGGACAGGTCAACTATGGCTACACCTTC. V is TRBV30 and J is TRBJ1-2; 7 bases map to TRBD1. Germline CDR1 reads GTSNPN; CDR2 reads SVGIG (reference sequence). The ends lost 2 bases at V and 2 bases at J; junction bases unmatched: 5. CDR3 length equals 14 residues. Looking up the rest from reference TRBV30 and TRBJ1-2 gives the full variable domain: SQTIHQWPATLVQPVGSPLSLECTVEGTSNPNLYWYRQAAGRGLQLLFYSVGIGQISSEVPQNLSASRPQDRQFILSSKKLLLSDSGFYLCAWSRGQVNYGYTFGSGTRLTVV.

V is TRBV18 and J is TRBJ2-3; TRBD2 matches at 12 bases. CDR1 and CDR2 (germline): KGHSH, LQKENI. With V trimmed by 5 bases and J by 3 bases, 9 bases remained unmatched. The CDR3 loop spans 17 amino acids. CDR3 residues: CASSSGLAGRGTDTQYF. CDR3 sequence (DNA): TGTGCCAGCTCATCGGGACTAGCGGGCCGTGGGACAGATACGCAGTATTTT. Filled out from reference TRBV18 and TRBJ2-3, the complete variable domain reads NAGVMQNPRHLVRRRGQEARLRCSPMKGHSHVYWYRQLPEEGLKFMVYLQKENIIDESGMPKERFSAEFPKEGPSILRIQQVVRGDSAAYFCASSSGLAGRGTDTQYFGPGTRLTVL.

The chain combines TRBV9 with TRBJ2-7, with unresolved D. The V end was cut by 0 bases, the J end by 10 bases, with 8 bases between. The germline CDR1 and CDR2 sequences are SGDLS and YYNGEE. The length of the CDR3 is 11 residues. The CDR3: CASSVGLLQYF. The CDR3 region has the DNA TGTGCCAGCAGCGTAGGACTTCTCCAGTACTTC.

This clone was seen once. The chain is built from TRBV11-2 and TRBJ1-1; maybe TRBD1 (5 bases). Germline assignment: CDR1 SGHAT and CDR2 FQNNGV. The CDR3 sequence is 16 residues long. Trimming cost V 0 bases and J 9 bases, with 20 bases left between them. For the CDR3, the DNA is TGTGCCAGCAGCTTAGATACATCAGGGACTGTTTTAAAAGCTTTCTTT. Translated: CASSLDTSGTVLKAFF.

The chain couples TRBV28 to TRBJ1-5, with no clear D. V was trimmed by 3 bases and J by 2 bases, leaving 11 bases between them. CDR1 and CDR2 (germline): MDHEN, SYDVKM. The CDR3 sequence is 15 residues long. The CDR3 DNA follows: TGTGCCAGCAGTTTGAGAGGGTTTCGCAATCAGCCCCAGCATTTT. This translates into CASSLRGFRNQPQHF.

V usage is TRBV13 and J usage is TRBJ1-1; D unclear. V was clipped by 8 bases and J by 3 bases, with 16 bases between them. The CDR3 runs 14 residues. Per germline, CDR1 PRHDT and CDR2 FYEKMQ (reference sequence). The chain's CDR3 is CASENGVRHTEAFF. The CDR3 region has the DNA TGTGCCAGCGAAAATGGAGTCCGGCACACTGAAGCTTTCTTT.

The chain has TRBV2 and TRBJ1-1; tentatively, D is TRBD1 (5 bases). V gave up 5 bases and J gave up 1 base, with 8 bases separating them. Germline V gene sequence: CDR1 SNHLY, CDR2 FYNNEI. The CDR3 consists of 13 residues. CDR3 DNA sequence: TGTGCCAGCAGTACCGACAGGAACACTGAAGCTTTCTTT. This codes for CASSTDRNTEAFF.

The table lists this clone with a count of one. The chain links TRBV11-3 to TRBJ2-1, with no clear D. Trimming shortened V by 0 bases and J by 8 bases, and 14 bases separated the two germline ends. The CDR3 sequence is 15 residues long. Per the germline V gene, CDR1 is SGHNT and CDR2 is YENEEA. The CDR3 loop reads CASSLDLVWLDEQFF. Here the CDR3 DNA reads TGTGCCAGCAGCTTAGATCTGGTGTGGCTCGATGAGCAGTTCTTC. The whole variable domain, filled in from reference TRBV11-3 and TRBJ2-1, reads EAGVVQSPRYKIIEKKQPVAFWCNPISGHNTLYWYLQNLGQGPELLIRYENEEAVDDSQLPKDRFSAERLKGVDSTLKIQPAELGDSAVYLCASSLDLVWLDEQFFGPGTRLTVL.

V usage is TRBV28 and J usage is TRBJ2-7; D ambiguous. V dropped 5 bases and J dropped 0 bases, with 11 bases sitting between them. The CDR3 extends over 14 amino acids. Germline V lookup: CDR1 MDHEN, CDR2 SYDVKM. The CDR3 DNA reads as TGTGCCAGCAGTCGAGTCGTGAGCTCCTACGAGCAGTACTTC. Translated, it gives CASSRVVSSYEQYF. Variable domain in full (rest from reference TRBV28 and TRBJ2-7): DVKVTQSSRYLVKRTGEKVFLECVQDMDHENMFWYRQDPGLGLRLIYFSYDVKMKEKGDIPEGYSVSREKKERFSLILESASTNQTSMYLCASSRVVSSYEQYFGPGTRLTVT.

DNA of the CDR3: TGTGCCACCGGGTTGGCTAGCGGGTCCCACTTCTACAATGAGCAGTTCTTC. Its translation is CATGLASGSHFYNEQFF. This rearrangement joins TRBV13 to TRBJ2-1; 8 bases align to TRBD2. The CDR3 totals 17 residues. Losses at the gene ends were 10 bases for V and 3 bases for J; bases not matched to a gene: 17. From germline, CDR1 is PRHDT and CDR2 FYEKMQ (reference sequence).

V and J are TRBV11-2 and TRBJ1-6; 7 nucleotides match TRBD1. The CDR3 covers 17 residues. The trim removed 4 bases at V and 0 bases at J, leaving 6 bases unmatched. The germline gives CDR1 SGHAT, CDR2 FQNNGV. CDR3 sequence: CASSWDSRSSYNSPLHF. CDR3 nucleotides: TGTGCCAGCAGCTGGGACAGCCGGAGCTCCTATAATTCACCCCTCCACTTT. The full variable domain, its missing parts supplied by reference TRBV11-2 and TRBJ1-6, is EAGVAQSPRYKIIEKRQSVAFWCNPISGHATLYWYQQILGQGPKLLIQFQNNGVVDDSQLPKDRFSAERLKGVDSTLKIQPAKLEDSAVYLCASSWDSRSSYNSPLHFGNGTRLTVT.

The chain joins TRBV10-1 to TRBJ2-3; the D gene is possibly TRBD1 (6 bases). V gave up 0 bases and J gave up 1 base, with 8 bases separating them. The CDR3 is 15 residues long. The germline V gene has CDR1 WNHNN and CDR2 SYGVQD (reference sequence). The CDR3 sequence: CASSESGTRTDTQYF. In DNA, the CDR3 is TGCGCCAGCAGTGAGTCCGGGACACGCACAGATACGCAGTATTTT.

The CDR3, as DNA: TGTGCCACCAGCAGGAGTACTAGCGGGATAAACGGGGAGCTGTTTTTT. Translation: CATSRSTSGINGELFF. This chain connects TRBV15 to TRBJ2-2, with TRBD2 matching 10 bases. The V segment lost 3 bases and the J segment 7 bases; nucleotides outside the gene matches: 8. CDR3 length: 16 residues. Germline CDR1 LNHNV, CDR2 YYDKDF (reference sequence).

The chain is built from TRBV15 and TRBJ2-7, with D possibly being TRBD1 (5 bases). V shed 8 bases and J shed 6 bases, with 5 bases lying between them. The CDR3 loop spans 9 amino acids. Germline V CDR1 and CDR2: LNHNV, YYDKDF (reference sequence). This CDR3 reads CATQGEQYF. As DNA, the CDR3 is TGTGCCACCCAGGGCGAGCAGTACTTC.